This T cell receptor beta chain emerged from a study of blood T cell repertoires in COVID-19. Study-wide background: The United States, Italy and Spain provided the acute and convalescent COVID-19 samples.

As handled by the study authors: Reference gene primer amplification gave estimated nucleated cell counts. Using immunoSEQ multiplex PCR, the repertoire was profiled, and TCRdb retains in-frame clones only, with some absent. For V, J and clone size, that table is used; D and trimming come from the DNA. The table records roughly 390,000 clones, approximately 87% of them present only once. The CDR3 contains 14 residues. Germline CDR1 is KGHDR and CDR2 is SFDVKD. Trimming shortened V by 2 bases and J by 1 base, and 6 bases separated the two germline ends. The sequence derives from a woman in her 30s with COVID-19, enrolled during active disease. Sequences were obtained from peripheral blood. The chain recombines TRBV24-1 with TRBJ2-3; D is uncertain. This chain's CDR3 is CATSDSEGTDTQYF. In DNA form, the CDR3 reads TGTGCCACCAGTGATTCCGAGGGCACAGATACGCAGTATTTT.